The T cell receptor (beta chain) under discussion was sequenced for a study of human T cells and chemical hapten exposure. Time point indicated: patch test 2, 6 weeks after DPC sensitization. Treatment in this sample: therapeutic diphenylcyclopropenone sensitization with weekly scalp DPC. Notes on the study in general: A positive correlation with patch test score was found for PT1 expanded TCR counts.

The CDR3 has 15 residues. The germline CDR1 and CDR2 sequences are MDHEN and SYDVKM. V was clipped by 6 bases and J by 1 base, with 10 bases between them. Using its own MiXCR run on the RACE reads, TCRdb lists one record per CDR3 protein. The sample has roughly 50,000 distinct CDR3 sequences, over 9.5% seen once. On this clonotype: Its target is not known.

The clonotype was recovered from a woman aged 50 to 60 with alopecia areata. Some clones in this sample may be carry-over from other donors' samples. The source was whole blood, collected in connection with sensitization to the hapten diphenylcyclopropenone (DPC). This chain connects TRBV28 to TRBJ2-6; D remains ambiguous. The CDR3 DNA reads TGTGCCAGCAGCCCCGTAATTTCTGGGGCCAACGTCCTGACTTTC. Its translation: CASSPVISGANVLTF. Full variable domain (rest looked up from reference TRBV28 and TRBJ2-6): DVKVTQSSRYLVKRTGEKVFLECVQDMDHENMFWYRQDPGLGLRLIYFSYDVKMKEKGDIPEGYSVSREKKERFSLILESASTNQTSMYLCASSPVISGANVLTFGAGSRLTVL.